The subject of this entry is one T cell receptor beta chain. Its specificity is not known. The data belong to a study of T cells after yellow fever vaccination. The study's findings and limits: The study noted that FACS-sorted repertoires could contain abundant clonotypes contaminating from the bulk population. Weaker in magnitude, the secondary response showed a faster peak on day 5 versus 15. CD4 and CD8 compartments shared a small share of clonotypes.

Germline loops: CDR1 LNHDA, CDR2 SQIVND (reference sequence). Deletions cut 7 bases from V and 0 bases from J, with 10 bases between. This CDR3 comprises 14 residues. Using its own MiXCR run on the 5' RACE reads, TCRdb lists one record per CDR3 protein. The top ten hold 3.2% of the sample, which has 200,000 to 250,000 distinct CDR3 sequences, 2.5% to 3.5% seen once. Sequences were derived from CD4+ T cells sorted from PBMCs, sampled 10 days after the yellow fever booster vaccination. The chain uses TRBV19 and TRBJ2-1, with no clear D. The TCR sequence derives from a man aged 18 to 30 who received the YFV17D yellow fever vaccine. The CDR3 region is CASTAVSSYNEQFF. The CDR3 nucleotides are TGTGCCAGTACGGCCGTGAGCTCCTACAATGAGCAGTTCTTC. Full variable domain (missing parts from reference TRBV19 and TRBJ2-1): DGGITQSPKYLFRKEGQNVTLSCEQNLNHDAMYWYRQDPGQGLRLIYYSQIVNDFQKGDIAEGYSVSREKKESFPLTVTSAQKNPTAFYLCASTAVSSYNEQFFGPGTRLTVL.